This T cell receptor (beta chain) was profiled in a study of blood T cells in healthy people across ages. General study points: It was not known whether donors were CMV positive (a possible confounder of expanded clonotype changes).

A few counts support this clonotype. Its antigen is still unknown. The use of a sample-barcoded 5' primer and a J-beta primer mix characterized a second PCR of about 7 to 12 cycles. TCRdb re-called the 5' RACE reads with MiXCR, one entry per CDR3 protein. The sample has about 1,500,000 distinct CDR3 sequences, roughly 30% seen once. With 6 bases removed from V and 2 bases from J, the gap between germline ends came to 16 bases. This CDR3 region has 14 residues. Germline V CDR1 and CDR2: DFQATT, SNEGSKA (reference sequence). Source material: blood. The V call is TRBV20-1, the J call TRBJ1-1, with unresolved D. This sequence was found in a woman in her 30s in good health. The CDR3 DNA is TGCAGTGCCTATCCCGGTGAATTTAACACTGAAGCTTTCTTT. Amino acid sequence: CSAYPGEFNTEAFF.